This TCR beta chain derives from a study of blood T cell repertoires in COVID-19. The wider study: Sites in the United States, Italy and Spain provided acute and convalescent COVID-19 samples. T cells, B-cell-depleted T cells, or PBMCs provided the cDNA or gDNA that served as material.

V was shortened by 9 bases and J by 7 bases, with 16 bases between the two germline ends. The CDR3 sequence is 14 residues long. Germline CDR1 LNHDA, CDR2 SQIVND (reference sequence). A Seattle source enrolled patients during active infection and followed them longitudinally. Authors' data handling: How many nucleated cells were present was estimated from reference gene primer amplification. Method: immunoSEQ multiplex PCR; TCRdb's copy keeps in-frame clones and lacks some. Clonal size and the V and J genes are those of that table, whereas D and trimming came from the DNA. The table includes about 120,000 clones, around 90% detected once.

The receptor was isolated from a woman aged 55-70 years with COVID-19, enrolled during active disease. The J gene is TRBJ1-6, the V gene TRBV19; D is possibly TRBD1 (6 bases). Material: peripheral blood. CDR3 protein: CASQQGAENSPLHF. CDR3 nucleotide sequence: TGTGCCAGCCAACAGGGTGCTGAGAATTCACCCCTCCACTTT.